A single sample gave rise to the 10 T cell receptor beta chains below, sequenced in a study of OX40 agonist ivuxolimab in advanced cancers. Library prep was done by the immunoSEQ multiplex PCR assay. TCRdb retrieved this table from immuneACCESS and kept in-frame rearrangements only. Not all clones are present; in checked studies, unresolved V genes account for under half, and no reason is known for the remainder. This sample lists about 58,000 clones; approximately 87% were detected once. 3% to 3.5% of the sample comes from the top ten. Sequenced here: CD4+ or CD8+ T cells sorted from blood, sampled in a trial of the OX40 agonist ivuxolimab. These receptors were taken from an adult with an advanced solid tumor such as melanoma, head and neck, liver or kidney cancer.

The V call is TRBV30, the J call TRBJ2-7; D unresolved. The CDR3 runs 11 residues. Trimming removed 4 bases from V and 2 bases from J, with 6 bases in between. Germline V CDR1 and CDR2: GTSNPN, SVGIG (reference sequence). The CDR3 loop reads CAWNGPYEQYF. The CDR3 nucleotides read TGTGCCTGGAACGGCCCCTACGAGCAGTACTTC.

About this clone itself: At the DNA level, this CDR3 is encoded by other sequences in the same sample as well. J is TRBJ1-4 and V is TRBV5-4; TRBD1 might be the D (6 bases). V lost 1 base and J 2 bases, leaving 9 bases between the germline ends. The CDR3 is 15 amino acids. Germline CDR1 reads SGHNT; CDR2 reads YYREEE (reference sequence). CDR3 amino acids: CASSLSGATNEKLFF. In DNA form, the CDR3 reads TGTGCCAGCAGCTTGTCGGGGGCCACTAATGAAAAACTGTTTTTT.

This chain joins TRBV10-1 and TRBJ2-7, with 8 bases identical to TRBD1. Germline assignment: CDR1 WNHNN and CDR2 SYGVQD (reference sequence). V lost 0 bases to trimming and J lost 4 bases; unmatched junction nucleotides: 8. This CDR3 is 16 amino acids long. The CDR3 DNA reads TGCGCCAGCAGTGAGTCGTATCAGGACAGGGCTTACGAGCAGTACTTC. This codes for CASSESYQDRAYEQYF.

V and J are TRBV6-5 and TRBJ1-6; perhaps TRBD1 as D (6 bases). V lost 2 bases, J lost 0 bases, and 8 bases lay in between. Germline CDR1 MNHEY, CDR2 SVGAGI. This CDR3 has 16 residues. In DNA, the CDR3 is TGTGCCAGCAGTTACCGGACAGCCTCCTATAATTCACCCCTCCACTTT. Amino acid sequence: CASSYRTASYNSPLHF.

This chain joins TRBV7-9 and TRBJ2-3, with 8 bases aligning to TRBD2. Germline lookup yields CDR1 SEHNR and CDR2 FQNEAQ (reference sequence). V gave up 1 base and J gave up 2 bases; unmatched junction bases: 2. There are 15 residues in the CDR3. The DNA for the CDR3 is TGTGCCAGCAGCTTAGATAGCGGGGACACAGATACGCAGTATTTT. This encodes CASSLDSGDTDTQYF.

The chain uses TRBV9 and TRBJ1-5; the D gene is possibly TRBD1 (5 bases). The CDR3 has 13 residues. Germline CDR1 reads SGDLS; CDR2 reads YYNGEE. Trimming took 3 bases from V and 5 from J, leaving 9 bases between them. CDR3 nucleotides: TGTGCCAGCAGCGGGACATTTGATCAGCCCCAGCATTTT. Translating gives CASSGTFDQPQHF.

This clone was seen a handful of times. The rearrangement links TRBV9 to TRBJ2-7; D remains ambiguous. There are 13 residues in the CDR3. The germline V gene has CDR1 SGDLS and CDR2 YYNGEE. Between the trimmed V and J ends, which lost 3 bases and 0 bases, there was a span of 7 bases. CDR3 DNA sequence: TGTGCCAGCAGCGAGGGAACCTCCTACGAGCAGTACTTC. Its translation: CASSEGTSYEQYF.

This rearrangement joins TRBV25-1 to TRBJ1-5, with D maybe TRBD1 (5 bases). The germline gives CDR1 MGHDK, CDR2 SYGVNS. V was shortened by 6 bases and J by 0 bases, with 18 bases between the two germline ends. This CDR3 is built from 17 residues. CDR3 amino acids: CASSEIQGAHSNQPQHF. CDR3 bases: TGTGCCAGCAGCGAAATTCAAGGGGCGCATAGCAATCAGCCCCAGCATTTT.

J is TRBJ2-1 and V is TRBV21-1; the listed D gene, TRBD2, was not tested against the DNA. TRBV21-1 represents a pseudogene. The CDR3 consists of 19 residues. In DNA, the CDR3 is TGTGCCAGCAGCCCCGGTCGCCCCGGGAGTCCCCCCCACTACAATGAGCAGTTCTTC. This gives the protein CASSPGRPGSPPHYNEQFF.

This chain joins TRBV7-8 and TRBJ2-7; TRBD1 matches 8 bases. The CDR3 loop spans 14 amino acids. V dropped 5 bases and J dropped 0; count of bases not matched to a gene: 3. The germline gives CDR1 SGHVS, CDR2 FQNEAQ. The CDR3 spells CASSVDRASYEQYF. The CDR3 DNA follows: TGTGCCAGCAGCGTGGACAGGGCCTCCTACGAGCAGTACTTC.